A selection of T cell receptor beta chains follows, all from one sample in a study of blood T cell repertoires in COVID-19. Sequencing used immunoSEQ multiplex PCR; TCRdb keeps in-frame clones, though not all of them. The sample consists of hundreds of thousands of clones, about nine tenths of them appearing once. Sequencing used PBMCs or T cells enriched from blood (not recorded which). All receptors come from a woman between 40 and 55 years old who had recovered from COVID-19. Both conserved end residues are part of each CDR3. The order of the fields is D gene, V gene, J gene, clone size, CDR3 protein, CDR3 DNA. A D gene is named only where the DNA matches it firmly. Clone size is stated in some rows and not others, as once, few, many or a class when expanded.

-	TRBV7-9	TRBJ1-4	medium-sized	CASSNTWGVEKLFF	TGTGCCAGCAGCAATACCTGGGGGGTAGAAAAACTGTTTTTT
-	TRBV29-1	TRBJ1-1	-	CSVEEQADTEAFF	TGCAGCGTTGAAGAACAGGCGGACACTGAAGCTTTCTTT
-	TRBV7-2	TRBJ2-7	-	CASSSGQLYEQYF	TGTGCCAGCAGTTCAGGGCAGCTCTACGAGCAGTACTTC
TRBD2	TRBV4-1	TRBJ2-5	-	CASSQVALGLAEGRGAQYF	TGCGCCAGCAGCCAAGTCGCATTGGGACTAGCGGAAGGGCGGGGGGCCCAGTACTTC
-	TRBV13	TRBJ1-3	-	CASSLGLGSGNTIYF	TGTGCCAGCAGCTTAGGCCTGGGCTCGGGAAACACCATATATTTT
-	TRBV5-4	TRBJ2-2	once	CASSARDIVGGELFF	TGTGCCAGCAGCGCAAGGGACATAGTCGGCGGGGAGCTGTTTTTT
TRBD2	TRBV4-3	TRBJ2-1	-	CASSQDLGTSAYNEQFF	TGCGCCAGCAGCCAAGATCTTGGGACTAGCGCCTACAATGAGCAGTTCTTC
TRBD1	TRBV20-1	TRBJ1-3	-	CSASTDRGKSSGNTIYF	TGCAGTGCTAGTACCGACAGGGGGAAATCCTCTGGAAACACCATATATTTT
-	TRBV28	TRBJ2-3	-	CASSGDTLGDTQYF	TGTGCCAGCAGTGGGGACACCCTGGGGGATACGCAGTATTTT
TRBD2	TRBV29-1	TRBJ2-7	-	CSVEDLASGDEQYF	TGCAGCGTTGAAGATCTGGCTAGCGGGGACGAGCAGTACTTC
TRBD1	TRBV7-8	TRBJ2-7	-	CASSSGGEQYF	TGTGCCAGCAGCTCAGGGGGCGAGCAGTACTTC
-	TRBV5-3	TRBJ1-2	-	CARSPGGGVKGYGYTF	TGTGCCAGAAGCCCTGGAGGGGGGGTTAAGGGCTATGGCTACACCTTC
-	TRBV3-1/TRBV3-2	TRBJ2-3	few	CASSQGASSADTQYF	TGTGCCAGCAGCCAGGGGGCCTCCTCTGCTGATACGCAGTATTTT
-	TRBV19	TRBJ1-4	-	CASRYRAGEKLFF	TGTGCCAGCCGCTACAGGGCTGGTGAAAAACTGTTTTTT
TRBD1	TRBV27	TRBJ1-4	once	CASSLTWDRGSEKLFF	TGTGCCAGCAGCTTGACTTGGGACAGGGGGTCTGAAAAACTGTTTTTT
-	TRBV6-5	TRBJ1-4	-	CASSIQGTNEKLFF	TGTGCCAGCAGTATCCAGGGCACCAATGAAAAACTGTTTTTT
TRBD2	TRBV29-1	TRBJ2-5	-	CSVRLAGGPRVKETQYF	TGCAGCGTTAGACTAGCGGGAGGGCCAAGGGTAAAGGAGACCCAGTACTTC
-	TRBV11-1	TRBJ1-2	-	CASSSPPAGGGYTF	TGTGCCAGCAGCTCGCCCCCAGCGGGGGGTGGCTACACCTTC
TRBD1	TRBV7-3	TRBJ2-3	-	CASSGTGTTDTQYF	TGTGCCAGTTCCGGGACAGGGACCACAGATACGCAGTATTTT
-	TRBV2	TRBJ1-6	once	CASSVGQTNSPLHF	TGTGCCAGCAGTGTAGGACAGACTAATTCACCCCTCCACTTT
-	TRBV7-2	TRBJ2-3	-	CASSWAGKTDTQYF	TGTGCCAGCAGCTGGGCGGGAAAAACAGATACGCAGTATTTT
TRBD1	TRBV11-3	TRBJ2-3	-	CASSFYAGTGNPDTQYF	TGTGCCAGCAGTTTTTACGCTGGGACAGGGAACCCAGATACGCAGTATTTT
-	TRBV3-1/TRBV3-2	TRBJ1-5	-	CASHRNRVGQPQHF	TGTGCCAGCCATAGAAACAGGGTGGGCCAGCCCCAGCATTTT
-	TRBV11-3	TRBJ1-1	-	CASSLARAENTEAFF	TGTGCCAGCAGCTTAGCCAGGGCCGAGAACACTGAAGCTTTCTTT
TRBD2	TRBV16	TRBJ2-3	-	CASSRLATSTDTQYF	TGTGCCAGCAGCCGACTAGCGACTAGCACAGATACGCAGTATTTT
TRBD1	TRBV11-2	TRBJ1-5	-	CASSRTGGSNQPQHF	TGTGCCAGCAGCCGGACAGGGGGATCCAATCAGCCCCAGCATTTT
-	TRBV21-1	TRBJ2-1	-	CASSNGRRGPYNEQFF	TGTGCCAGCAGCAATGGGAGGAGGGGACCCTACAATGAGCAGTTCTTC
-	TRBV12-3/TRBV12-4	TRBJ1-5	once	CASSLNRDTSQHF	TGTGCCAGCAGTTTAAACAGGGACACGTCCCAGCATTTT
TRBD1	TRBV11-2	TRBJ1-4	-	CASSQIQGAANEKLFF	TGTGCCAGCAGCCAGATTCAGGGGGCAGCTAATGAAAAACTGTTTTTT
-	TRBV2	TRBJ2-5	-	CALRGTGETQYF	TGTGCTTTAAGGGGGACCGGAGAGACCCAGTACTTC
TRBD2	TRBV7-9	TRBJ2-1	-	CASTKGLAGDNEQFF	TGTGCCAGCACCAAGGGGTTAGCGGGAGATAATGAGCAGTTCTTC
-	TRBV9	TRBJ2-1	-	CASSAVGTGTFNEQFF	TGTGCCAGCAGCGCCGTCGGAACAGGGACGTTCAATGAGCAGTTCTTC
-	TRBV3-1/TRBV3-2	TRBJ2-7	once	CASSQRQLALSSSYEQYF	TGTGCCAGCAGCCAAAGGCAGTTAGCCTTATCGAGCTCCTACGAGCAGTACTTC
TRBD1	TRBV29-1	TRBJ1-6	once	CSVGQGVNSPLHF	TGCAGCGTCGGACAGGGGGTAAATTCACCCCTCCACTTT
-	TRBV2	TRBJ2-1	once	CASSDRSTYEQFF	TGTGCCAGCAGTGATAGGAGCACTTATGAGCAGTTCTTC
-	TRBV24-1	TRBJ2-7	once	CATSDPAGEYVQYF	TGTGCCACCAGTGACCCGGCAGGGGAGTACGTGCAGTACTTC
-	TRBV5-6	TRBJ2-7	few	CASSPGLWSSYEQYF	TGTGCCAGCAGCCCGGGACTCTGGAGCTCCTACGAGCAGTACTTC
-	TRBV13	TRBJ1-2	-	CASSLGYRPSERRDGYTF	TGTGCCAGCAGCTTGGGCTATAGACCCTCGGAAAGGAGGGATGGCTACACCTTC
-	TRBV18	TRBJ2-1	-	CASSPSQGMEQFF	TGTGCCAGCTCACCGAGTCAGGGGATGGAGCAGTTCTTC
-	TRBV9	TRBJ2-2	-	CASSGTSYTGELFF	TGTGCCAGCAGCGGTACTAGTTACACCGGGGAGCTGTTTTTT
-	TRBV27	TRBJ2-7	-	CASSFGFYYEQYF	TGTGCCAGCAGTTTTGGCTTTTACTACGAGCAGTACTTC
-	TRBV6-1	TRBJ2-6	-	CASSEAGGVLTF	TGTGCCAGCAGTGAAGCAGGGGGCGTCCTGACTTTC
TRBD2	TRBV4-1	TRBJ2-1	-	CASSQAPGLAGEIEQFF	TGCGCCAGCAGCCAAGCCCCGGGACTAGCGGGAGAAATTGAGCAGTTCTTC
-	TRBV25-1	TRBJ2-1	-	CASSELGRGAGGHNEQFF	TGTGCCAGCAGTGAATTGGGTAGGGGGGCAGGGGGACACAATGAGCAGTTCTTC